The 29 T cell receptor beta chains below come from one sample, sequenced in a study of shared clonotypes between healthy human individuals. Repertoires were generated with immunoSEQ multiplex PCR, while TCRdb's copy carries only in-frame clones and drops some. The sample has approximately 940,000 clones, around three quarters seen once. The sample consisted of memory CD4+ T cells sorted from blood. Subset of the sample: CD45RA-negative fraction. The receptors stem from a man aged 18 to 29 in good health.

This clone was found a few times. CDR3 residues: CASTISGRDTQYF. The DNA for the CDR3 is TGTGCCAGCACCATAAGCGGGAGGGATACGCAGTATTTT. The J gene is TRBJ2-3, the V gene TRBV7-2, with 9 bases that match TRBD2. The V gene's germline CDR1 is SGHTA and CDR2 FQGNSA. This CDR3 contains 13 residues. Trimming cost V 7 bases and J 6 bases; bases outside gene matches: 5. Full variable domain (remainder filled in from reference TRBV7-2 and TRBJ2-3): GAGVSQSPSNKVTEKGKDVELRCDPISGHTALYWYRQSLGQGLEFLIYFQGNSAPDKSGLPSDRFSAERTGGSVSTLTIQRTQQEDSAVYLCASTISGRDTQYFGPGTRLTVL.

The chain has TRBV5-8 and TRBJ2-3, with D possibly being TRBD1 (5 bases). Germline-derived CDR1 and CDR2 are SGHTS and YDEGEE. V lost 4 bases, J lost 0 bases, and 15 bases lay in between. The CDR3 contains 16 residues. The CDR3 DNA follows: TGTGCCAGCAGCGCCATTCGCGGACACAGCACAGATACGCAGTATTTT. Translation: CASSAIRGHSTDTQYF.

The chain uses TRBV18 and TRBJ1-2; D may be TRBD1 (6 bases). Trimming removed 5 bases at V and 2 bases at J, with 15 bases between. Looked up from germline, CDR1 is KGHSH and CDR2 is LQKENI. CDR3 length: 15 residues. As DNA, the CDR3 is TGTGCCAGCTCAACGCCACAGGGCGTCAACTATGGCTACACCTTC. Its translation: CASSTPQGVNYGYTF.

The V and J genes are TRBV5-4 and TRBJ2-3; 7 bases align to TRBD2. This CDR3 contains 14 residues. Losses at the gene ends were 1 base for V and 1 base for J; bases not matched to a gene: 0. In germline, CDR1 is SGHNT, CDR2 YYREEE (reference sequence). This chain's CDR3 is CASSLRGGTDTQYF. CDR3 bases: TGTGCCAGCAGCTTGCGGGGGGGCACAGATACGCAGTATTTT.

The chain is built from TRBV5-4 and TRBJ2-7, with D maybe TRBD1 (5 bases). The CDR3 runs to 14 residues. Germline values: CDR1 SGHNT, CDR2 YYREEE (reference sequence). Between the trimmed V and J ends, which lost 1 base and 0 bases, there was a span of 8 bases. DNA for the CDR3: TGTGCCAGCAGCTTGTTAGGGGCCTCCTACGAGCAGTACTTC. Translating it yields CASSLLGASYEQYF. The full variable domain, rest sourced from reference TRBV5-4 and TRBJ2-7, is ETGVTQSPTHLIKTRGQQVTLRCSSQSGHNTVSWYQQALGQGPQFIFQYYREEENGRGNFPPRFSGLQFPNYSSELNVNALELDDSALYLCASSLLGASYEQYFGPGTRLTVT.

A note on this clone: Other DNA sequences from this sample encode an identical CDR3 as well. The J gene is TRBJ1-1, the V gene TRBV29-1; 7 nucleotides align to TRBD1. The CDR3 loop spans 12 amino acids. The V gene end was trimmed by 7 bases and the J gene end by 2 bases; junction bases not matched to a gene: 4. Germline values: CDR1 SQVTM, CDR2 ANQGSEA. Here the CDR3 reads CSAHRGNTEAFF. In DNA, the CDR3 is TGCAGCGCGCACAGGGGCAACACTGAAGCTTTCTTT.

The chain links TRBV12-1 to TRBJ2-7; the table's D call TRBD2 went unverified against the DNA. TRBV12-1 represents a pseudogene. The CDR3 is 16 residues long. DNA for the CDR3: TGTGCCAGCAGCTTGGCCTGGGGGGGGCTTGCCTACGAGCAGTACTTC. Its protein product is CASSLAWGGLAYEQYF.

This clone was observed a few times. Other nucleotide sequences from this sample produce the same CDR3. The chain has TRBV5-4 and TRBJ2-3, with TRBD1 identical over 10 bases. J gave up 3 bases and V 5 bases, and 3 bases lay outside the gene matches. The CDR3 has 14 amino acids. CDR1 and CDR2 from the germline V gene are SGHNT and YYREEE (reference sequence). The CDR3 protein is CASRRDRGTDTQYF. CDR3 bases: TGTGCCAGCAGGCGGGACAGGGGAACAGATACGCAGTATTTT.

A note on this clone: This CDR3 is also generated by other DNA sequences in the sample. J is TRBJ1-1 and V is TRBV5-1; TRBD1 aligns across 9 bases. There are 14 residues in the CDR3. Germline CDR1 SGHRS, CDR2 YFSETQ. V trimming: 4 bases; J trimming: 5 bases; junction bases outside the gene matches: 6. The CDR3 sequence: CASSLQGARTEAFF. The CDR3 DNA follows: TGCGCCAGCAGCCTACAGGGGGCGCGTACTGAAGCTTTCTTT.

This rearrangement joins TRBV6-4 to TRBJ2-6; D possibly corresponds to TRBD1 (6 bases). V dropped 3 bases and J dropped 3 bases, with 6 bases sitting between them. Germline assignment: CDR1 MRHNA and CDR2 SNTAGT. The CDR3 covers 14 residues. Here the CDR3 DNA reads TGTGCCAGCAGTGAACAGGGTGGGGCCAACGTCCTGACTTTC. Protein: CASSEQGGANVLTF.

This chain uses TRBV5-5 with TRBJ1-1; D is uncertain. Germline V gene sequence: CDR1 SGHKS, CDR2 YYEKEE (reference sequence). The V end lost 0 bases, the J end lost 4 bases, and 7 bases lay between the germline ends. The CDR3 is made up of 13 amino acids. The CDR3 sequence is CASSLGGSTEAFF. The CDR3 bases are TGTGCCAGCAGCTTGGGAGGGTCCACTGAAGCTTTCTTT.

V gene TRBV19 combines with J gene TRBJ1-2, with D unclear. The ends were cut back, 7 bases at V and 3 bases at J, with 18 bases in the middle. There are 15 residues in the CDR3. The V gene's germline CDR1 is LNHDA and CDR2 SQIVND (reference sequence). For the CDR3, the DNA is TGTGCCAGTAATGGCGGGGTATTCGGCTACTATGGCTACACCTTC. Its translation is CASNGGVFGYYGYTF.

This sequence joins TRBV28 and TRBJ2-1; the match to TRBD1 covers 9 bases. Germline values: CDR1 MDHEN, CDR2 SYDVKM. This CDR3 has 15 residues. V shed 6 bases and J 5 bases; nucleotides not matched to a gene: 8. Written as DNA, the CDR3 is TGTGCCAGCAGACCACAGGGGGCTTTGAACAATGAGCAGTTCTTC. Encoded protein: CASRPQGALNNEQFF.

In DNA form, the CDR3 reads TGTGCCAGCTCACCTACGGACAGGGTCCCGACCCACTATGGCTACACCTTC. Encoded protein: CASSPTDRVPTHYGYTF. V is TRBV18 and J is TRBJ1-2; 8 nucleotides line up with TRBD1. This CDR3 is 17 amino acids long. Germline CDR1 reads KGHSH; CDR2 reads LQKENI. V lost 3 bases and J lost 3; bases outside the gene matches: 12. Together with reference TRBV18 and TRBJ1-2, the CDR3 gives the full variable domain: NAGVMQNPRHLVRRRGQEARLRCSPMKGHSHVYWYRQLPEEGLKFMVYLQKENIIDESGMPKERFSAEFPKEGPSILRIQQVVRGDSAAYFCASSPTDRVPTHYGYTFGSGTRLTVV.

This clone was seen just once. This chain links TRBV2 with TRBJ2-2; possibly TRBD1 for D (5 bases). V was pared by 8 bases and J by 4 bases, with 5 bases between. CDR1 and CDR2 (germline): SNHLY, FYNNEI. The CDR3 extends over 11 amino acids. The CDR3 reads CASQGTGELFF. The CDR3 nucleotides read TGTGCCAGCCAGGGCACCGGGGAGCTGTTTTTT.

The chain couples TRBV28 to TRBJ1-2, with D tentatively TRBD1 (6 bases). Germline values: CDR1 MDHEN, CDR2 SYDVKM. V was clipped by 6 bases and J by 2 bases, with 16 bases between them. This CDR3 comprises 15 residues. The CDR3 protein is CASRQRQGWNYGYTF. CDR3 sequence (DNA): TGTGCCAGCAGACAAAGGCAGGGGTGGAACTATGGCTACACCTTC.

Remarks on this clone: A much larger clone sits a single nucleotide away, making a read error possible. V gene TRBV6-5 combines with J gene TRBJ2-5, with unresolved D. The CDR3 runs 10 residues. V lost 6 bases and J 3 bases, leaving 2 bases between the germline ends. Germline V gene sequence: CDR1 MNHEY, CDR2 SVGAGI. CDR3 coding DNA: TGTGCCAGCAGGAAAGAGACCCAGTACTTC. Amino acids: CASRKETQYF.

CDR3 nucleotides: TGTGCCAGCAGCTTGGATGCCCTTCTGGGCTACACCTTC. This translates into CASSLDALLGYTF. The V gene is TRBV5-5, the J gene TRBJ1-2, with D hard to call. The germline gives CDR1 SGHKS, CDR2 YYEKEE (reference sequence). V lost 0 bases to trimming and J lost 8 bases, with 11 bases between them. This CDR3 is built from 13 residues.

J is TRBJ2-6 and V is TRBV7-9, with D possibly being TRBD1 or TRBD2 (6 bases each). The CDR3 is 16 amino acids. Deletions cut 3 bases from V and 3 bases from J, with 12 bases between. Germline CDR1 SEHNR, CDR2 FQNEAQ (reference sequence). CDR3 nucleotides: TGTGCCAGCAGCTTTACGGGGGCTCTTGGGGCCAACGTCCTGACTTTC. As protein: CASSFTGALGANVLTF.

The chain joins TRBV19 to TRBJ2-1, with 9 nucleotides matching TRBD2. The V and J ends lost 6 bases and 2 bases, in that order; junction bases with no gene match: 8. The CDR3 is 16 residues long. The germline V gene encodes CDR1 LNHDA and CDR2 SQIVND (reference sequence). The CDR3 region has the DNA TGTGCCAGTAGGGATGCGGGAGGGCCAGCCTACAATGAGCAGTTCTTC. This gives the protein CASRDAGGPAYNEQFF.

In its sample, this clone was seen a few times. The chain links TRBV21-1 to TRBJ2-7; the table's TRBD1 call for D was not verified on the DNA. TRBV21-1 corresponds to a pseudogene. The CDR3 spans 15 residues. CDR3 in amino acids: CASSKARTGDYEQYF. The CDR3 DNA follows: TGTGCCAGCAGCAAAGCCCGGACAGGAGACTACGAGCAGTACTTC.

The V call is TRBV19, the J call TRBJ2-6; 7 positions agree with TRBD1. V lost 5 bases, J lost 3 bases, and 7 bases stayed unmatched. The CDR3 is made up of 16 amino acids. Germline CDR1 reads LNHDA; CDR2 reads SQIVND (reference sequence). Here the CDR3 DNA reads TGTGCCAGTAGTCCCGGACAGGCCCTTGGGGCCAACGTCCTGACTTTC. Translated, it gives CASSPGQALGANVLTF.

This clone was seen a handful of times. V gene TRBV5-1 combines with J gene TRBJ2-7, with 8 nucleotides matching TRBD2. V was pared by 1 base and J by 3 bases, with 6 bases of the junction left unmatched. The CDR3 loop spans 15 amino acids. Germline V lookup: CDR1 SGHRS, CDR2 YFSETQ. The CDR3 loop is CASSLYSSGSYEQYF. CDR3 DNA sequence: TGCGCCAGCAGCTTGTATTCCAGCGGGAGCTACGAGCAGTACTTC.

V gene TRBV5-3 combines with J gene TRBJ2-7; 8 bases align to TRBD2. TRBV5-3 is sorted into the ORF group, with uncertain function. V was pared by 4 bases and J by 0 bases, with 6 bases of the junction left unmatched. This CDR3 has 15 residues. CDR3 nucleotide sequence: TGTGCCAGAAGCCGCAGCGGGAGTCCCTCCTACGAGCAGTACTTC. As protein: CARSRSGSPSYEQYF.

J is TRBJ2-3 and V is TRBV25-1; D is unresolved. Per germline, CDR1 MGHDK and CDR2 SYGVNS. The V gene lost 7 bases and the J gene lost 7 bases, with 9 bases spanning the gap. The CDR3 totals 11 residues. The CDR3 DNA reads as TGTGCCAGCAAGGCGAGGCATACGCAGTATTTT. It encodes CASKARHTQYF.

This sequence joins TRBV5-1 and TRBJ2-1; TRBD2 aligns across 9 bases. The CDR3 covers 14 residues. Germline lookup yields CDR1 SGHRS and CDR2 YFSETQ. V trimming: 4 bases; J trimming: 7 bases; junction bases outside the gene matches: 6. The CDR3 loop reads CASSLSGSNNEQFF. DNA for the CDR3: TGCGCCAGCAGCCTTAGCGGGAGTAATAATGAGCAGTTCTTC.

The chain uses TRBV7-9 and TRBJ2-2; D is tentatively TRBD1 or TRBD2 (6 bases each). V was clipped by 5 bases and J by 6 bases, with 22 bases between them. The CDR3 length is 17 residues. Germline V gives CDR1 SEHNR, CDR2 FQNEAQ (reference sequence). CDR3 DNA sequence: TGTGCCAGCAGCCCGCTTCCGGTTCCTCGGGGGCCCGGGGAGCTGTTTTTT. It yields the protein CASSPLPVPRGPGELFF.

On this clone itself: Other DNA sequences in the same sample also yield this CDR3. The chain employs TRBV12-5 and TRBJ2-2; tentatively, D is TRBD1 or TRBD2 (5 bases each). The V end lost 5 bases, the J end lost 2 bases, and 9 bases lay between the germline ends. The germline gives CDR1 LGHNT, CDR2 FRNRAP. The CDR3 totals 14 residues. CDR3 in DNA: TGTGCTAGTGGTAGGGACCGTAACACCGGGGAGCTGTTTTTT. Amino acids: CASGRDRNTGELFF.

The table lists this clone with a count of one. This rearrangement joins TRBV5-4 to TRBJ2-7; D may be TRBD2 (7 bases). This CDR3 has 14 residues. Trimming left V 1 base short and J 6 bases short, with 14 bases between. In germline, CDR1 is SGHNT, CDR2 YYREEE (reference sequence). CDR3 sequence: CASSLWGGGGEQYF. The CDR3 nucleotides are TGTGCCAGCAGCTTGTGGGGGGGCGGAGGCGAGCAGTACTTC.